This TCR beta chain appears in the sequencing data of a study of neoadjuvant anti-PD-1 for oral cavity cancer (dated by TCRdb to the early 2020s). Notes on the research overall: Patients mostly received three to four biweekly doses of nivolumab at 3 mg/kg before curative-intent surgical resection. A fourth nivolumab dose was given around day 43 to patients without progression, and definitive surgical resection was performed in those patients on days 50-56. Under RECIST 1.1, a patient counted as a responder if showing complete response, partial response or stable disease, and as a non-responder if showing progression. There were roughly 11 patients in the parent correlative cohort, and the response rate was about 36%. General findings and caveats noted by the study authors: Only a few patients per response group were included in the TCR analyses, and larger cohorts for validation were called for by the authors. A higher pretreatment blood Treg/Th17 ratio correlated with both higher pretreatment blood TCRbeta clonality and lower post-treatment tumor TCRbeta clonality. After neoadjuvant nivolumab, significantly higher T cell clonality (Gini index) was found within PBMCs in non-responders than in responders.

The junction shows trimming of 3 bases on V and 5 bases on J, and the gene matches do not reach 3 bases of it. Per the germline V gene, SGHAT is the CDR1 and FQNNGV is the CDR2. The CDR3 goes from the cysteine to the phenylalanine over 13 residues. Kept here is only the CDR3 DNA, which spans 39 bases and is read in frame from base 1. As concerns this clone: The specificity of this receptor is unknown. There are no base qualities to consult, and no much larger clone falls within one base.

For deep sequencing, PBMC libraries mostly used around 480 ng of input genomic DNA, with six replicates for each sample. Following the manufacturer's instructions, the team built TCRbeta libraries using the immunoSEQ hsTCRbeta kit. An Illumina NovaSeq 6000 S4 flow cell was used to sequence the final libraries, which had first been combined to 3 nM. In the paper's pipeline: Raw data preprocessing and quality control were performed with the immunoSEQ Analyzer. The analysis was restricted to productive rearrangements, with each unique CDR3 amino acid sequence defining a clonotype. Repertoire clonality was estimated as the Gini-Simpson index, which was calculated using the R package tcR. Student's t test was used to compare Gini indices, while Pearson correlation assessed associations with tumor size change. TCRdb's version of the immuneACCESS table is confined to in-frame rearrangements and falls short of the full clone set. An unresolved V gene accounts for under half of the shortfall where checked; the remainder is of unknown origin. Clone size and V and J calls were adopted from that table, with D and trimming inferred from the DNA. This sample has thousands of clones in its table, and over 65% of those were observed once. The ten largest make up roughly 3.3% of the sample.

The sample's time point label, decoded: before neoadjuvant nivolumab. The patients had newly diagnosed stage II-IVA oral cavity squamous cell carcinoma and had not received any prior systemic or radiation treatment. The cohort was composed of patients with HPV-negative, locally advanced oral cavity squamous cell carcinoma. Peripheral blood mononuclear cells were analyzed directly and were not maintained or expanded in culture. Samples came from a longitudinal correlative study of a single-arm phase II trial of neoadjuvant nivolumab in oral cavity squamous cell carcinoma. Subject-matched pre- and post-treatment PBMCs and tumors from three responders and three non-responders underwent genomic DNA-based TCRbeta sequencing. Peripheral blood mononuclear cells were collected before nivolumab treatment and again after treatment, at the time of surgery. The Maxwell RSC DNA from Cells kit was used to isolate genomic DNA from PBMCs.

This sample comprised PBMCs, obtained before nivolumab (anti-PD-1) treatment. This TCR was sampled from a person aged 40 to 85 with oral cavity squamous cell carcinoma. The sequence links TRBV11-2 to TRBJ2-7; the central 8 bases match TRBD1. The DNA sequence follows: TGTGCCAGCAGCTTCCTGACAGGGGACGAGCAGTACTTC. Its amino acids are CASSFLTGDEQYF.